The T cell receptor beta chain under discussion was sequenced for a study of persistence of HIV-infected CD4 T cells. Lysates of CMV-infected fibroblasts at 9.5 to 10 ug/mL stimulated these cells. Memory cells lacking CD40L and CD69 with high CD45RO were sorted. Before stimulation, PBMCs underwent CD8+ T cell depletion. The libraries were made with immunoSEQ version 4 in survey mode. TCRdb keeps only in-frame clones here, not all; method: immunoSEQ multiplex PCR. The data contain about 30,000 clones, 82% of them seen just once; the ten biggest clones take up roughly 0.9%. Whole-study results and caveats: CMV- and Gag-responding cells had lower TCRbeta richness than CD3/CD28-responding cells.

A remark on this clone: Its specificity is unknown.

Trimming removed 6 bases at V and 1 base at J, with 16 bases between. CDR3 length: 16 amino acids. CDR1 is MDHEN, CDR2 SYDVKM, per germline. The receptor comes from an adult man with HIV who was CMV-seropositive. This sequence joins TRBV28 and TRBJ1-5; D is uncertain. The sequencing here drew on CD4+ T cells sorted from PBMCs after roughly 18-hour stimulation, taken from a patient who received antiretroviral therapy. The CDR3 DNA is TGTGCCAGCAGACCAGCCGGCTTCGGGAGCAATCAGCCCCAGCATTTT. It yields the protein CASRPAGFGSNQPQHF.